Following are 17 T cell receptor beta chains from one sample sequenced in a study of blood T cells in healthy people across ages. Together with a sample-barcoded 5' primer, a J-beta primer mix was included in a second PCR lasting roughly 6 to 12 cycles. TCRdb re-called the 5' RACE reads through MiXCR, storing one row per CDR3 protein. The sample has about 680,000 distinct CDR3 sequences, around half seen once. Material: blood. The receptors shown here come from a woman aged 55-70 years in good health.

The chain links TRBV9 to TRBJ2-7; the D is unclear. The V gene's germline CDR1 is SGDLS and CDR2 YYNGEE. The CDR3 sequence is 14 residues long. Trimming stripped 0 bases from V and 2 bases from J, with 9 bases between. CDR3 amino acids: CASSVGRHTYEQYF. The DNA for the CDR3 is TGTGCCAGCAGCGTAGGGAGACACACCTACGAGCAGTACTTC.

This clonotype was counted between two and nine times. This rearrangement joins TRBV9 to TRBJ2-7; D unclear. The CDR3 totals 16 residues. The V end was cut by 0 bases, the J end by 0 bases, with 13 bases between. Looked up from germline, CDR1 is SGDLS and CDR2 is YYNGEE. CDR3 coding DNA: TGTGCCAGCAGCGTAGGTGGAGTTCGGAGCTCCTACGAGCAGTACTTC. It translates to CASSVGGVRSSYEQYF.

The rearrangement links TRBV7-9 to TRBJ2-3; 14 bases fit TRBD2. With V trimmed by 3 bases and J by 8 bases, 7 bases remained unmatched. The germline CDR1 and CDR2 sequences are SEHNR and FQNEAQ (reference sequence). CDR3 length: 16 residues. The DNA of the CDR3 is TGTGCCAGCAGCTTTGGACTAGCGGGGGGATGGGGTACGCAGTATTTT. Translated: CASSFGLAGGWGTQYF.

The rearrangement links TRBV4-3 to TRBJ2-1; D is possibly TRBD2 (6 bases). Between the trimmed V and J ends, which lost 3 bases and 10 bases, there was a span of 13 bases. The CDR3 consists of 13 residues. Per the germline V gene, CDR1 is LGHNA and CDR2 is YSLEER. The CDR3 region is CASSQGGELEQFF. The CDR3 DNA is TGCGCCAGCAGCCAGGGAGGTGAGCTCGAGCAGTTCTTC.

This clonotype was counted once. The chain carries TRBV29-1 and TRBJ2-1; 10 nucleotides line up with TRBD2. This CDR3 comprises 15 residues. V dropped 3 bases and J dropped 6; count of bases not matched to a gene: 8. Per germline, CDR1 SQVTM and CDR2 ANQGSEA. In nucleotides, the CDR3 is TGCAGCGTTGATAGGCTAGCGGGAGCCAGCAATGAGCAGTTCTTC. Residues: CSVDRLAGASNEQFF.

The CDR3 nucleotides read TGTGCCACCTCCGCCGACAGGGGGAAGCACGAGCAGTACTTC. Translation: CATSADRGKHEQYF. The chain combines TRBV15 with TRBJ2-7, with 9 bases matching TRBD1. V shed 8 bases and J 5 bases; nucleotides not matched to a gene: 10. Looked up from germline, CDR1 is LNHNV and CDR2 is YYDKDF (reference sequence). This CDR3 spans 14 amino acids.

The CDR3 here is CASSLEGSNNNEQFF. The CDR3 coding sequence is TGTGCCAGCAGCTTGGAGGGGTCTAACAACAATGAGCAGTTCTTC. The chain links TRBV5-5 to TRBJ2-1, with D perhaps matching TRBD1 (5 bases). Germline V gene sequence: CDR1 SGHKS, CDR2 YYEKEE (reference sequence). Trimming removed 0 bases at V and 5 bases at J, with 12 bases between. The CDR3 is 15 residues long.

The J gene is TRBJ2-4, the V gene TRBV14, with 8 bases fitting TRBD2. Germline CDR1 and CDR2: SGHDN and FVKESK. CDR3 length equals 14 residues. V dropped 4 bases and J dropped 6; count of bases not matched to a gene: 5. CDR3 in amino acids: CASSLGLGVNIQYF. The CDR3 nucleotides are TGTGCCAGCAGCCTGGGACTAGGGGTAAACATTCAGTACTTC.

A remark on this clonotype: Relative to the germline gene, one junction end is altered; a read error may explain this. The CDR3 reads CVSSLRDKSYEQYF. The CDR3 coding sequence is TGTGTCAGCAGCCTCCGGGACAAAAGTTACGAGCAGTACTTC. The genes are TRBV4-2 and TRBJ2-4; D perhaps matches TRBD1 (6 bases). The DNA end favors TRBJ2-7, so the J call may be wrong. CDR1 and CDR2 (germline): LGHNA, YNFKEQ. The CDR3 is 14 amino acids.

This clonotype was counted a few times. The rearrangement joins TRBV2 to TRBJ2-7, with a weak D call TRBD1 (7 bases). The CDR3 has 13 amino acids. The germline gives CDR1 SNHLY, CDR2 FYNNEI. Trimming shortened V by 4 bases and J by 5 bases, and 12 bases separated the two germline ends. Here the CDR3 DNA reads TGTGCCAGCAGTGTGGACAGGAGGGACGAGCAGTACTTC. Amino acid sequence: CASSVDRRDEQYF.

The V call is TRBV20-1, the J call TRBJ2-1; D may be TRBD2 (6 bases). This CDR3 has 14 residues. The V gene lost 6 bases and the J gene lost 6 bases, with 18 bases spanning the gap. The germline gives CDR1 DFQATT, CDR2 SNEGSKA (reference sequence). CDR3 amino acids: CSAPKTRQSNEQFF. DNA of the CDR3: TGCAGTGCCCCAAAGACTAGGCAGAGCAATGAGCAGTTCTTC.

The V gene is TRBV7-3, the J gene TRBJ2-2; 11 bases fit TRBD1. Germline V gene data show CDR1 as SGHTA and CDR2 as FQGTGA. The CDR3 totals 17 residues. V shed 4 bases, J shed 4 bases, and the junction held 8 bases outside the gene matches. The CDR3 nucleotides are TGTGCCAGCAGCTCCCGAGGACAGGGGGCGACCACCGGGGAGCTGTTTTTT. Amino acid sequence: CASSSRGQGATTGELFF.

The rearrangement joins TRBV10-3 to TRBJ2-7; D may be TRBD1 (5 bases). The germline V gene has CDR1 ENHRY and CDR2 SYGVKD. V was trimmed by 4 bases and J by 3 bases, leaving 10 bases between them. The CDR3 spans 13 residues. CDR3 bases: TGTGCCATCAGTGGGCGCCAGGGCTACGAGCAGTACTTC. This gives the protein CAISGRQGYEQYF.

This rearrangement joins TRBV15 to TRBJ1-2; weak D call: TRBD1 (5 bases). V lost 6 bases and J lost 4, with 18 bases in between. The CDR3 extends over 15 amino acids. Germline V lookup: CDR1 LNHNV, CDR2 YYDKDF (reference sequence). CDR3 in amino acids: CATSSKLGTSYGYTF. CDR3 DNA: TGTGCCACCAGTTCTAAACTAGGGACGAGCTATGGCTACACCTTC.

The CDR3 reads CASSVLLNTEAFF. CDR3 coding DNA: TGTGCCAGCAGCGTTTTACTGAACACTGAAGCTTTCTTT. The chain uses TRBV9 and TRBJ1-1; D gene ambiguous. Germline CDR1 and CDR2: SGDLS and YYNGEE. V dropped 2 bases and J dropped 0 bases, with 5 bases sitting between them. This CDR3 region has 13 residues.

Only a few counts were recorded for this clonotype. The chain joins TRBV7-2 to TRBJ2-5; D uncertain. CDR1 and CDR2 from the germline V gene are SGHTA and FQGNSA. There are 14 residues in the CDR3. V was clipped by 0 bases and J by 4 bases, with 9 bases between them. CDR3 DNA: TGTGCCAGCAGCTTAGCGGGATGGGGAGAGACCCAGTACTTC. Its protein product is CASSLAGWGETQYF. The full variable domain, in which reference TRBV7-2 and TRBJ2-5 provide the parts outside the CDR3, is GAGVSQSPSNKVTEKGKDVELRCDPISGHTALYWYRQSLGQGLEFLIYFQGNSAPDKSGLPSDRFSAERTGGSVSTLTIQRTQQEDSAVYLCASSLAGWGETQYFGPGTRLLVL.

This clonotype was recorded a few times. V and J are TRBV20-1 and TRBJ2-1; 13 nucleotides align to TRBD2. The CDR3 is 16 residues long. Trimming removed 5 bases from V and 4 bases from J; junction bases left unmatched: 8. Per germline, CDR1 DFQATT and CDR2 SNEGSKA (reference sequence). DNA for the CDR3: TGCAGTGCTTTAGGACTAGCGGGAGCCGTTTACAATGAGCAGTTCTTC. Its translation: CSALGLAGAVYNEQFF.